One sample yielded the 3 T cell receptor beta chains listed below, sequenced in a study of blood T cell repertoires in COVID-19. Clones were read by immunoSEQ multiplex PCR, and TCRdb kept only the in-frame ones, dropping some. The repertoire includes about 220,000 clones, about nine tenths of them detected once, and 2% to 3% sits in the top ten. The sequenced sample consisted of PBMCs or T cells enriched from blood (not recorded which). These receptors originate from a woman in her thirties or forties with acute COVID-19.

The chain joins TRBV6-5 to TRBJ2-2; the D is unclear. Trimming pared 7 bases from V and 6 bases from J, leaving 6 bases between. Germline CDR1 MNHEY, CDR2 SVGAGI. The CDR3 has 11 residues. As DNA, the CDR3 is TGTGCCAGCATTCTAGCCGGGGAGCTGTTTTTT. Amino acids: CASILAGELFF.

The J gene is TRBJ1-6, the V gene TRBV18; possibly TRBD1 for D (5 bases). V gave up 6 bases and J gave up 3 bases, with 12 bases separating them. This CDR3 spans 15 amino acids. CDR1 and CDR2 (germline): KGHSH, LQKENI. Written as DNA, the CDR3 is TGTGCCAGCTCGCCGACGGGGGACTATAATTCACCCCTCCACTTT. Protein: CASSPTGDYNSPLHF.

The chain's CDR3 is CATSDGRSYEQYF. The CDR3 DNA is TGTGCCACCAGTGATGGGCGCTCCTACGAGCAGTACTTC. The chain carries TRBV24-1 and TRBJ2-7; D not certain. Germline V gene data show CDR1 as KGHDR and CDR2 as SFDVKD. The CDR3 is 13 residues long. Between the trimmed V and J ends, which lost 3 bases and 0 bases, there was a span of 5 bases.